What follows are 21 T cell receptor beta chains derived from one specimen sequenced in a study of CD8 T cells in Susac syndrome. After extraction with the RNeasy kit, about 0.5 to 1 ug of the RNA was reverse transcribed using random hexamers. TCRdb called the immunoSEQ multiplex PCR reads again in MiXCR, with one record for every CDR3 protein. This sample has around 170,000 distinct CDR3 sequences, with around 96% found just once. The sequenced sample was CD8+ T cells from PBMCs. These receptors originate from a human donor with multiple sclerosis.

V is TRBV28 and J is TRBJ2-1; possible D gene TRBD1, 5 bases. The CDR3 is 15 amino acids. Between the trimmed V and J ends, which lost 5 bases and 0 bases, there was a span of 11 bases. The germline gives CDR1 MDHEN, CDR2 SYDVKM. The DNA for the CDR3 is TGTGCCAGCAGTGACACAGGAAGCTCCTACAATGAGCAGTTCTTC. Translation: CASSDTGSSYNEQFF.

The chain uses TRBV7-8 and TRBJ2-1; 10 nucleotides agree with TRBD1. Germline CDR1 reads SGHVS; CDR2 reads FQNEAQ. V lost 0 bases and J lost 6; bases outside the gene matches: 5. The CDR3 spans 16 residues. CDR3 coding DNA: TGTGCCAGCAGCTTAGCCGGACAGGGGGGTGGCAATGAGCAGTTCTTC. Amino acid sequence: CASSLAGQGGGNEQFF.

The CDR3 sequence is CASSLVGPPVPYEQYF. Written as DNA, the CDR3 is TGTGCCAGCAGCTTGGTCGGGCCGCCGGTCCCCTACGAGCAGTACTTC. The rearrangement links TRBV5-6 to TRBJ2-7, with no clear D. The germline V gene encodes CDR1 SGHDT and CDR2 YYEEEE. This CDR3 has 16 residues. V was trimmed by 0 bases and J by 2 bases, leaving 15 bases between them.

This sequence joins TRBV7-9 and TRBJ2-1; D call uncertain. This CDR3 region has 15 residues. CDR1 is SEHNR, CDR2 FQNEAQ, per germline (reference sequence). V gave up 1 base and J gave up 7 bases, with 14 bases separating them. Here the CDR3 reads CASSLVWQILNEQFF. CDR3 nucleotide sequence: TGTGCCAGCAGCTTAGTATGGCAGATTCTGAATGAGCAGTTCTTC.

The rearrangement joins TRBV27 to TRBJ2-1; no reliable D call. Trimming stripped 8 bases from V and 5 bases from J, with 13 bases between. Germline loops: CDR1 MNHEY, CDR2 SMNVEV (reference sequence). The CDR3 sequence is 13 residues long. CDR3 coding DNA: TGTGCCAGCGGTACTCGGGTTGACAATGAGCAGTTCTTC. Translation gives CASGTRVDNEQFF.

The V call is TRBV15, the J call TRBJ2-7; D may be TRBD2 (6 bases). The CDR3 consists of 17 residues. CDR1 and CDR2 from the germline V gene are LNHNV and YYDKDF (reference sequence). Trimming removed 0 bases at V and 6 bases at J, with 21 bases between. The chain's CDR3 is CATSRDLSGGDASEQYF. CDR3 nucleotides: TGTGCCACCAGCAGAGATCTGTCCGGAGGGGACGCGTCCGAGCAGTACTTC.

The chain links TRBV4-1 to TRBJ1-2; D is perhaps TRBD1 (5 bases). CDR3 size: 15 residues. V was shortened by 4 bases and J by 0 bases, with 12 bases between the two germline ends. The germline gives CDR1 MGHRA, CDR2 YSYEKL. In DNA form, the CDR3 reads TGCGCCAGCAGCCTTCCGGGGCCTGCTAACTATGGCTACACCTTC. Translated: CASSLPGPANYGYTF.

The sample holds one count of this clonotype. V usage is TRBV29-1 and J usage is TRBJ2-7; D unresolved. Per the germline V gene, CDR1 is SQVTM and CDR2 is ANQGSEA. The CDR3 length is 13 residues. Trimming removed 5 bases from V and 1 base from J, with 12 bases in between. The CDR3 DNA follows: TGCAGCGTTCTACCCCCCGGGTCCTACGAGCAGTACTTC. It is translated as CSVLPPGSYEQYF.

The rearrangement joins TRBV2 to TRBJ2-1; 10 bases fit TRBD1. J lost 10 bases, V lost 4 bases, and 16 bases had no gene match. The CDR3 length is 17 residues. Per germline, CDR1 SNHLY and CDR2 FYNNEI. The DNA for the CDR3 is TGTGCCAGCAGTGGGGGGACCGGGACAGGGGACGTTCTCGAGCAGTTCTTC. Its protein product is CASSGGTGTGDVLEQFF.

This clonotype was picked up a small number of times. Just one base apart from a much larger clone, this may be a read error. The rearrangement links TRBV13 to TRBJ1-1, with 7 bases aligning to TRBD1. This CDR3 is 12 amino acids long. CDR1 is PRHDT, CDR2 FYEKMQ, per germline (reference sequence). The J segment lost 4 bases and the V segment lost 4 bases, leaving 0 bases of the junction unmatched. The CDR3, as DNA: TGTGCCAGCAGCTCAGGGGGCACTGAAGCTTTCTTT. Translating gives CASSSGGTEAFF.

The rearrangement uses TRBV5-6 and TRBJ1-2; D remains unclear. The CDR3 spans 13 residues. CDR1 and CDR2 (germline): SGHDT, YYEEEE. With 3 bases removed from V and 1 base from J, the gap between germline ends came to 7 bases. CDR3 in DNA: TGTGCCAGCAGCTCAATGAATAACTATGGCTACACCTTC. Protein: CASSSMNNYGYTF.

This chain joins TRBV2 and TRBJ2-1; 12 nucleotides match TRBD2. The CDR3 runs to 14 residues. CDR1 and CDR2 from the germline V gene are SNHLY and FYNNEI. V lost 7 bases, J lost 7 bases, and 5 bases stayed unmatched. In DNA, the CDR3 is TGTGCCAGCACTACTAGCGGGGGGTTAAATGAGCAGTTCTTC. Translation gives CASTTSGGLNEQFF.

The rearrangement uses TRBV6-5 and TRBJ2-7; D unresolved. Trimming left V 4 bases short and J 6 bases short, with 13 bases between. The CDR3 length is 13 residues. Per the germline V gene, CDR1 is MNHEY and CDR2 is SVGAGI. CDR3 DNA: TGTGCCAGCAGTTTGTTGGAATCCGGCGAGCAGTACTTC. Protein sequence: CASSLLESGEQYF.

J is TRBJ2-5 and V is TRBV2, with a tentative D call TRBD1 (5 bases). Trimming shortened V by 7 bases and J by 4 bases, and 16 bases separated the two germline ends. Germline V lookup: CDR1 SNHLY, CDR2 FYNNEI. The CDR3 sequence is 14 residues long. The CDR3 sequence: CASTRTAGAETQYF. CDR3 DNA sequence: TGTGCCAGCACCAGGACGGCTGGGGCAGAGACCCAGTACTTC. Supplemented by reference TRBV2 and TRBJ2-5, the full variable domain reads EPEVTQTPSHQVTQMGQEVILRCVPISNHLYFYWYRQILGQKVEFLVSFYNNEISEKSEIFDDQFSVERPDGSNFTLKIRSTKLEDSAMYFCASTRTAGAETQYFGPGTRLLVL.

The genes are TRBV29-1 and TRBJ2-7; the match to TRBD1 covers 8 bases. Trimming removed 0 bases from V and 2 bases from J; junction bases left unmatched: 3. The length of the CDR3 is 14 residues. Looked up from germline, CDR1 is SQVTM and CDR2 is ANQGSEA. Written as DNA, the CDR3 is TGCAGCGTTGAAGATAGGGACAGGACCTACGAGCAGTACTTC. As protein: CSVEDRDRTYEQYF.

This chain uses TRBV3-1 with TRBJ2-4; D uncertain. Germline assignment: CDR1 LGHDT and CDR2 YNNKEL (reference sequence). The length of the CDR3 is 13 residues. Trimming removed 1 base at V and 0 bases at J, with 1 base between. CDR3 sequence: CASSQAAKNIQYF. DNA for the CDR3: TGTGCCAGCAGCCAAGCAGCCAAAAACATTCAGTACTTC.

The DNA of the CDR3 is TGTGCCAGCAGCGCCCCCGGGACAGAAGAGACCCAGTACTTC. It codes for CASSAPGTEETQYF. The gene calls are TRBV13 and TRBJ2-5; 7 bases agree with TRBD1. Per the germline V gene, CDR1 is PRHDT and CDR2 is FYEKMQ (reference sequence). This CDR3 has 14 amino acids. The junction had 6 bases not matched to a gene; V was cut back by 5 bases and J by 3 bases.

The chain combines TRBV3-1 with TRBJ2-5; 8 nucleotides align to TRBD2. Losses at the gene ends were 3 bases for V and 2 bases for J; bases not matched to a gene: 11. The CDR3 consists of 17 residues. Germline CDR1 and CDR2: LGHDT and YNNKEL (reference sequence). The CDR3 reads CASSQRGLAGSQETQYF. The CDR3 DNA is TGTGCCAGCAGCCAGAGGGGGTTAGCGGGAAGTCAAGAGACCCAGTACTTC.

This chain joins TRBV4-1 and TRBJ1-2; no reliable D call. Per germline, CDR1 MGHRA and CDR2 YSYEKL. The V and J ends lost 4 bases and 1 base respectively, with 13 bases between them. This CDR3 comprises 15 residues. The CDR3: CASSPLDGDNYGYTF. The CDR3 coding sequence is TGCGCCAGCAGCCCGTTGGACGGAGATAACTATGGCTACACCTTC.

The chain combines TRBV6-5 with TRBJ2-3, with 10 bases that match TRBD1. The CDR3 is made up of 15 amino acids. Germline CDR1 MNHEY, CDR2 SVGAGI. V dropped 5 bases and J dropped 6; count of bases not matched to a gene: 8. In DNA form, the CDR3 reads TGTGCCAGCAGTACCGGGACAGGGGCATGGGATACGCAGTATTTT. It codes for CASSTGTGAWDTQYF.

The CDR3 reads CASSERQGNYEQYF. Here the CDR3 DNA reads TGTGCCAGCAGTGAACGGCAGGGGAACTACGAGCAGTACTTC. The chain joins TRBV25-1 to TRBJ2-7, with D possibly matching TRBD1 (6 bases). Trimming took 2 bases from V and 3 from J, leaving 11 bases between them. Germline V CDR1 and CDR2: MGHDK, SYGVNS. This CDR3 contains 14 residues.